This is a list of T cell receptor beta chains from one sample in a study of cytomegalovirus exposure and HLA in healthy donors. Data came from immunoSEQ multiplex PCR; TCRdb stores just in-frame clones and leaves some out. Of approximately 170,000 clones in the sample, 80% to 90% are singletons; the top ten hold 0.7% to 0.95%. Input material: PBMCs. The receptors come from a woman in her late teens or twenties in good health and CMV-seronegative. CDR3s include the opening cysteine and the closing phenylalanine or tryptophan. Fields, in order: CDR3 protein, CDR3 DNA, J gene, D gene, V gene, clone size. D genes are given only for firm matches. Expanded clones get a size class; other rows say once, few or many, or leave the size out.

CASSLGTASGRGGAYEQYF | TGTGCCAGCAGCTTAGGTACCGCTAGCGGGAGGGGGGGCGCCTACGAGCAGTACTTC | TRBJ2-7 | TRBD2 | TRBV7-8 | .
CASSYRPPPSTDTQYF | TGTGCCAGCAGCTACAGACCTCCACCTAGCACAGATACGCAGTATTTT | TRBJ2-3 | . | TRBV7-2 | .
CASSLTGQGAGELFF | TGTGCCAGCAGCTTAACGGGACAGGGTGCCGGGGAGCTGTTTTTT | TRBJ2-2 | TRBD1 | TRBV7-9 | .
CASSLQLELYNEQFF | TGTGCCAGCAGCTTACAACTAGAATTGTACAATGAGCAGTTCTTC | TRBJ2-1 | . | TRBV7-9 | few
CASTRRGAMTEAFF | TGTGCCAGCACCCGGCGGGGGGCGATGACTGAAGCTTTCTTT | TRBJ1-1 | . | TRBV6-5 | .
CASSGGGNHEQYF | TGTGCCAGCAGTGGTGGAGGGAACCACGAGCAGTACTTC | TRBJ2-7 | . | TRBV6-1 | .
CATSRPDKGINEQFF | TGTGCCACCAGCAGACCGGACAAGGGTATTAATGAGCAGTTCTTC | TRBJ2-1 | . | TRBV15 | .
CASNWGAGANVLTF | TGTGCCAGCAATTGGGGAGCTGGGGCCAACGTCCTGACTTTC | TRBJ2-6 | . | TRBV25-1 | few
CASSDSGGLRTENTGELFF | TGTGCCAGCAGTGACTCGGGGGGTCTCCGTACAGAAAACACCGGGGAGCTGTTTTTT | TRBJ2-2 | . | TRBV6-4 | .
CASLNPGYTGEQFF | TGTGCCAGCCTAAATCCAGGGTATACCGGTGAGCAGTTCTTC | TRBJ2-1 | . | TRBV6-1 | .
CASSPPTSGSHEQFF | TGTGCCAGCTCACCACCGACTAGCGGGAGCCATGAGCAGTTCTTC | TRBJ2-1 | TRBD2 | TRBV18 | .
CASRTEFNEKLFF | TGTGCCAGCCGGACAGAATTTAATGAAAAACTGTTTTTT | TRBJ1-4 | . | TRBV2 | .
CASNAMWNRDNNYEQYF | TGTGCCAGTAATGCTATGTGGAACCGGGACAACAACTACGAGCAGTACTTC | TRBJ2-7 | . | TRBV19 | .
CASSLDNRGGAYNEQFF | TGTGCCAGCAGCTTAGATAATCGAGGGGGGGCGTACAATGAGCAGTTCTTC | TRBJ2-1 | . | TRBV11-3 | .
CASSGRGGANTGELFF | TGTGCCAGCAGTGGGAGGGGGGGAGCGAACACCGGGGAGCTGTTTTTT | TRBJ2-2 | . | TRBV2 | .
CASSPGTSGSSYEQYF | TGTGCCAGCTCACCAGGGACTAGCGGGAGCTCCTACGAGCAGTACTTC | TRBJ2-7 | TRBD2 | TRBV18 | .
CASSYRLAGSYEQYF | TGTGCCAGCAGTTATCGACTAGCGGGATCCTACGAGCAGTACTTC | TRBJ2-7 | TRBD2 | TRBV6-5 | once
CASSLDWQPSTDTQYF | TGTGCCAGCAGCTTAGATTGGCAACCGAGCACAGATACGCAGTATTTT | TRBJ2-3 | . | TRBV7-9 | once
CASSISPRVQYF | TGTGCCAGTAGTATAAGTCCGCGGGTTCAGTACTTC | TRBJ2-4 | . | TRBV19 | .
CASSLDYGIKYF | TGTGCCAGCAGCTTAGACTACGGGATTAAGTACTTC | TRBJ2-7 | . | TRBV5-4 | .
CASSLDRNYEQYF | TGTGCTAGCAGCTTAGACAGGAACTACGAGCAGTACTTC | TRBJ2-7 | . | TRBV7-7 | .
CASSLSPYQPQHF | TGTGCCAGCAGTTTATCTCCCTATCAGCCCCAGCATTTT | TRBJ1-5 | . | TRBV28 | .
CATARDTAQYF | TGTGCCACTGCCCGAGACACAGCCCAGTACTTC | TRBJ2-5 | . | TRBV6-5 | .
CASSIGQGDTEAFF | TGTGCCAGCAGCATCGGACAGGGGGACACTGAAGCTTTCTTT | TRBJ1-1 | TRBD1 | TRBV7-3 | .
CASSSYSYGYTF | TGTGCCAGCAGTTCGTACAGCTATGGCTACACCTTC | TRBJ1-2 | . | TRBV6-5 | .
CASMDRVTDTQYF | TGTGCCAGCATGGACAGGGTAACAGATACGCAGTATTTT | TRBJ2-3 | TRBD1 | TRBV6-1 | .
CASSQDQQGGETQYF | TGCGCCAGCAGCCAAGATCAGCAGGGAGGAGAGACCCAGTACTTC | TRBJ2-5 | . | TRBV4-1 | .
CASSDPWGVKHGYTF | TGCGCCAGCAGTGACCCCTGGGGAGTCAAACATGGCTACACCTTC | TRBJ1-2 | . | TRBV10-2 | .
CASSQSQNTGELFF | TGTGCCAGCAGCCAATCCCAAAACACCGGGGAGCTGTTTTTT | TRBJ2-2 | . | TRBV4-2 | .
CATQQGPFSNQPQHF | TGTGCCACCCAACAGGGGCCCTTTAGCAATCAGCCCCAGCATTTT | TRBJ1-5 | TRBD1 | TRBV28 | .
CASMGQGDYGYTF | TGCGCCAGCATGGGACAGGGGGACTATGGCTACACCTTC | TRBJ1-2 | TRBD1 | TRBV10-2 | .
CASSIGLAGRTDTQYF | TGCGCCAGCAGCATCGGACTAGCGGGTCGCACAGATACGCAGTATTTT | TRBJ2-3 | TRBD2 | TRBV5-1 | .
CASSPARDRLWGNYGYTF | TGTGCCAGCAGCCCGGCACGGGACAGGTTATGGGGTAACTATGGCTACACCTTC | TRBJ1-2 | TRBD1 | TRBV11-2 | .
CASSEDGLAGSGELFF | TGTGCCAGCAGCGAAGATGGACTAGCGGGATCCGGGGAGCTGTTTTTT | TRBJ2-2 | TRBD2 | TRBV14 | .
CASSEKEERDTQYF | TGTGCCAGCAGTGAGAAGGAGGAGCGAGATACGCAGTATTTT | TRBJ2-3 | . | TRBV6-1 | .
CASSLSTDPQETQYF | TGTGCCAGCAGTTTATCGACAGACCCCCAAGAGACCCAGTACTTC | TRBJ2-5 | . | TRBV27 | .
CASRRGETQYF | TGTGCCAGCAGGAGAGGAGAGACCCAGTACTTC | TRBJ2-5 | . | TRBV7-9 | .
CATSREFRDRGHGYTF | TGTGCCACCAGCAGAGAATTCCGGGACAGGGGGCACGGCTACACCTTC | TRBJ1-2 | TRBD1 | TRBV15 | .
CASSQNRGNTEAFF | TGTGCCAGCAGCCAAAACAGGGGGAACACTGAAGCTTTCTTT | TRBJ1-1 | TRBD1 | TRBV11-3 | .
CSVEWTAKLFF | TGCAGCGTTGAATGGACAGCTAAACTGTTTTTT | TRBJ1-4 | . | TRBV29-1 | .
CAWSVSRGIGYTF | TGTGCCTGGAGTGTATCCCGGGGTATTGGCTACACCTTC | TRBJ1-2 | . | TRBV30 | .
CASSPPEGSYNEQFF | TGTGCCAGCTCACCACCGGAGGGATCCTACAATGAGCAGTTCTTC | TRBJ2-1 | . | TRBV18 | .
CAISESRDVRNGYTF | TGTGCCATCAGTGAGTCGAGGGATGTTAGAAATGGCTACACCTTC | TRBJ1-2 | . | TRBV10-3 | .
CAWRPGLSSYNEQFF | TGTGCCTGGAGACCGGGACTTAGCTCCTACAATGAGCAGTTCTTC | TRBJ2-1 | . | TRBV30 | .
CAWSPGLAGGTDTQYF | TGTGCCTGGAGTCCCGGACTAGCGGGAGGAACAGATACGCAGTATTTT | TRBJ2-3 | TRBD2 | TRBV30 | .
CASSPQGGGEKLFF | TGTGCCAGCAGCCCTCAGGGAGGGGGGGAAAAACTGTTTTTT | TRBJ1-4 | . | TRBV5-4 | .
CASSSSGLNYEQYF | TGTGCCAGCAGCAGCTCGGGACTCAACTACGAGCAGTACTTC | TRBJ2-7 | . | TRBV6-1 | .
CASSPARDRGYF | TGTGCCAGCAGTCCAGCCCGGGACAGGGGTTACTTC | TRBJ2-7 | TRBD1 | TRBV6-5 | .
CASSPEVGELFF | TGTGCCAGCAGCCCTGAGGTCGGGGAGCTGTTTTTT | TRBJ2-2 | . | TRBV11-2 | .
CSVDSYTEAFF | TGCAGTGTGGACAGCTACACTGAAGCTTTCTTT | TRBJ1-1 | . | TRBV20-1 | .